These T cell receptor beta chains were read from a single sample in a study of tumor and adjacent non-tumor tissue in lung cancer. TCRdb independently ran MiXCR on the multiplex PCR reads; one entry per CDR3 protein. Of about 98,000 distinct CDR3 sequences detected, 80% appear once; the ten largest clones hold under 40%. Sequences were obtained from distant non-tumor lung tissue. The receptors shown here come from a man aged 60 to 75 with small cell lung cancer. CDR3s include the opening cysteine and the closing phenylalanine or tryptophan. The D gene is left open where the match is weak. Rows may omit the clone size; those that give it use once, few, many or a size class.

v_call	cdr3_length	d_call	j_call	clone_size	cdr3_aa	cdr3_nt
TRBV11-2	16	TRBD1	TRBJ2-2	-	CASSDSGQGSTGEKFF	TGTGCCAGCAGCGACTCGGGACAGGGAAGCACCGGGGAGAAGTTTTTT
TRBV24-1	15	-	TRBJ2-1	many	CATSDLSRQRNEQFF	TGTGCCACCAGTGATTTGAGCCGACAGCGGAATGAGCAGTTCTTC
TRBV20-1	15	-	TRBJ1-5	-	CGASLGVGVNQPQHF	TGCGGTGCTAGTTTGGGTGTTGGGGTTAATCAGCCCCAGCATTTT
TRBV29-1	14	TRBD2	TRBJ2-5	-	CSAASGSNVETHYF	TGCAGCGCTGCTAGCGGGAGTAATGTGGAGACCCATTACTTC
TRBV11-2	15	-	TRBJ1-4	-	CANSSRDRANEKLFF	TGTGCCAACAGTTCCCGGGATAGAGCTAATGAAAAACTGTTTTTT
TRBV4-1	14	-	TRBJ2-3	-	CASGGLGATDTQYF	TGCGCCAGCGGAGGGCTAGGGGCGACAGATACGCAGTATTTT
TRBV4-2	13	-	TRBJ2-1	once	CASSQDGYNDQFF	TGTGCCAGCAGTCAAGATGGATACAATGATCAGTTCTTC
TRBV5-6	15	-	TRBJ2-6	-	CASSLDNYGANILTF	TGTGCCAGCAGTTTAGACAATTACGGGGCCAACATCCTGACTTTC
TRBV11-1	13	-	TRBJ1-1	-	CATSSEGNAEAFF	TGTGCCACCAGCTCGGAGGGAAACGCTGAAGCTTTCTTT
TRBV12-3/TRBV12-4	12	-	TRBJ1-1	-	CASSLCQAKAFF	TGTGCCAGCAGTCTATGTCAGGCTAAAGCTTTCTTT
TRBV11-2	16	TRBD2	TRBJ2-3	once	CISSPVAGGGTDTQYF	TGTATAAGCAGTCCGGTGGCGGGAGGGGGAACAGATACGCAGTATTTT
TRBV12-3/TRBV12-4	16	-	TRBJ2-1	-	CASSTNNGRGDNEQFF	TGTGCCAGCAGTACTAATAACGGGAGAGGTGACAATGAGCAGTTCTTC
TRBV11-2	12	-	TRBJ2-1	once	CASSLLFPLRVF	TGTGCCAGCAGCTTATTGTTCCCCCTCAGGGTCTTC
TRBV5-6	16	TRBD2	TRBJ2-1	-	CASGLGRAVSYNEQFF	TGTGCCAGCGGCTTGGGGAGGGCCGTCTCCTACAATGAGCAGTTCTTC
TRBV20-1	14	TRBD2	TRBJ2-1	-	CSAVETSGSDEQFF	TGCAGTGCCGTTGAGACTAGCGGGAGTGATGAGCAGTTCTTC
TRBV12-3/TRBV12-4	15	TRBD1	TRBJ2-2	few	CASSLSGTDTGELFF	TGTGCCAGCAGTCTCTCTGGGACAGACACTGGGGAACTGTTTTTT